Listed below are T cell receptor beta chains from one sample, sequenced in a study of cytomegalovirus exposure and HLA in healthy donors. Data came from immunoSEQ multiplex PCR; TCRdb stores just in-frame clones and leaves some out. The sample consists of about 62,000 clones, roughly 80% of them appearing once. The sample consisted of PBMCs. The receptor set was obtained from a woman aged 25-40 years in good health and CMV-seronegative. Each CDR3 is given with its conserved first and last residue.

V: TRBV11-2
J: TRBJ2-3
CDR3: CASSLESDRGKRDTQYF

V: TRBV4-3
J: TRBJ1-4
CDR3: CASSQDRTSATNEKLFF

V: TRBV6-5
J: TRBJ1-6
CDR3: CASSWTGARTPLHF

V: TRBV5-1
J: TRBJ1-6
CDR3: CASSLGGPYNSPLHF

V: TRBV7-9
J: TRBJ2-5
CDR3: CASSLKQGDIQYF

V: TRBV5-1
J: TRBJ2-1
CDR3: CASSLDLVDGDYNEQFF

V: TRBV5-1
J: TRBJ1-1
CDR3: CASSQDRERMNTEAFF

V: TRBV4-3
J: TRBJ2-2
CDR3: CASSQPPPGQGAAGELFF

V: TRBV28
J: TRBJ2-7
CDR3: CASKVSPTGAYEQYF

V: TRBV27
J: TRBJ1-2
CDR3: CASSLSLTGANYGYTF

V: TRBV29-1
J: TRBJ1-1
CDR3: CSVMGDNMNTEAFF

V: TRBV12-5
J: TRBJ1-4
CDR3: CASGLLPVGRGGEKLFF

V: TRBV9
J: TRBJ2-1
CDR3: CASSETVYNEQFF

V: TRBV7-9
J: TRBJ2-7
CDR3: CSSSSTTGGFGYEQYF

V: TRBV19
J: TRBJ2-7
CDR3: CASSINSYEQYF

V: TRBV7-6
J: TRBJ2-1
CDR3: CASSFFTWTEFSYNEQFF

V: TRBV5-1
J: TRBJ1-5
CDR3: CASSSGQGAGDQPQHF

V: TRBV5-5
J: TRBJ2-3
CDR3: CASSRDRSRDYTQYF

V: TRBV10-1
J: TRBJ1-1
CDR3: CASSYTRDRGDTEAFF

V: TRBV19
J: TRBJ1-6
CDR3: CASTTGENSPLHF

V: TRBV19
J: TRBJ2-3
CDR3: CASSISWTSGDTQYF

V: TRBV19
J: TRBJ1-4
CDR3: CASMGTTLTKLFF

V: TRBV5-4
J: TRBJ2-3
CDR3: CASSSLSGARTDTQYF

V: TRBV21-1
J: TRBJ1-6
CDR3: CASSTPEGANYNSPPHF

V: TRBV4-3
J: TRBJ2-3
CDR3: CASSQDTRVDTQYF

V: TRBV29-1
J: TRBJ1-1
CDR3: CSVGRNTEAFF

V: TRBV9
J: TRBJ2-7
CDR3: CASSVAISGGLNEQYF

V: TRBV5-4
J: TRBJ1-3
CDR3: CASSLDPSGNTIYF

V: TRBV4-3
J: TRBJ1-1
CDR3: CASSPSTGPRGTEAFF

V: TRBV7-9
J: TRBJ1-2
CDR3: CASSLARPGSDYGYTF

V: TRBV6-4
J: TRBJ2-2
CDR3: CASRQQGEVNTGELFF

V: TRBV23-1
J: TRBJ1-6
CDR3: CASSHLDPNYNSPLHF

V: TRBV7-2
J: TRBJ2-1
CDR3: CASSSNPGLVYNEQFF

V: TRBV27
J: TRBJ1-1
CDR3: CASIRQGTEAFF

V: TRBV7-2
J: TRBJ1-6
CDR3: CASSLGRAGRNSPLHF

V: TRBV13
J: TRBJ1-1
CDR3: CASSYGTGNTEAFF